This TCR beta chain was observed in a study of cytomegalovirus exposure and HLA in healthy donors. Study findings and constraints: Some segments of the V type, notably TRBV6-2 and TRBV6-3, were excluded as indistinguishable.

CDR3 length: 13 amino acids. Germline-derived CDR1 and CDR2 are SGHRS and YFSETQ. With respect to this clone: What it binds is unknown.

Use of 60 Vbeta and 13 Jbeta primers characterized the PCR. Only in-frame clones appear in the TCRdb table, and some are missing; sequencing was by immunoSEQ multiplex PCR. The repertoire has 150,000 to 200,000 clones, around 81% of them found once; the top ten carry just over 2%. What was sequenced was PBMCs. The sequence came from a woman aged 18-29 years in good health and CMV-seropositive. The rearrangement links TRBV5-1 to TRBJ2-5; tentatively, D is TRBD2 (5 bases). The J call may not be correct, given that the DNA end is closer to TRBJ2-7. The CDR3 DNA is TGCGCCAGCAGCTTGGGGGAGTTCTACGAGCAGTACTTC. Translation: CASSLGEFYEQYF.